This T cell receptor beta chain was sequenced during a study of PD-1 blockade in classical Hodgkin lymphoma. V was cut by 4 bases and J by 4 bases, with 17 bases left in between. Germline V gene sequence: CDR1 SEHNR, CDR2 FQNEAQ (reference sequence). CDR3 length: 15 amino acids. This table comes from immunoSEQ multiplex PCR, and its TCRdb copy is limited to in-frame clones, with some not included. The sample has roughly 140,000 clones, around 73% seen once; the top ten hold 9.2%. General study findings and limits: Anyone who began nivolumab under 1 year after ASCT was excluded. The study reported lower baseline TCR diversity in newly diagnosed patients than in healthy donors.

This clone was counted only a few times. Its antigen is unidentified. Every single patient, without exception, relapsed after autologous stem cell transplantation, and brentuximab vedotin exposure varied. Source: peripheral blood mononuclear cells (PBMCs), taken before the second cycle of nivolumab. This chain links TRBV7-9 with TRBJ2-7; possible D gene TRBD1, 5 bases. The receptor's source is a human donor with classical Hodgkin lymphoma. The DNA for the CDR3 is TGTGCCAGCAGCTCAGGACAAAGGAGTTCGTACGAGCAGTACTTC. Its translation: CASSSGQRSSYEQYF.